The rows below give T cell receptor beta chains drawn from one sample of a study of cytomegalovirus exposure and HLA in healthy donors. Profiling relied on immunoSEQ multiplex PCR, and the TCRdb table lists in-frame clones only, not all of them. The sample shows around 120,000 clones, roughly four fifths of them seen only once. Material: PBMCs. The receptor source for this set is a woman in her forties in good health and CMV-seronegative. Both conserved end residues are part of each CDR3. Each record gives: D gene, V gene, clone size, J gene, CDR3 DNA, CDR3 protein. The D gene is left open where the match is weak. Only some rows state a clone size, as once, few, many or a class for expanded clones.

TRBD1	TRBV7-9	.	TRBJ1-2	TGTGCCAGCAGCTCGGGACAGGGTTGGGGCTACACCTTC	CASSSGQGWGYTF
TRBD2	TRBV14	.	TRBJ2-3	TGTGCCAGCAGCCGCCGACTAGCAGGCACAGATACGCAGTATTTT	CASSRRLAGTDTQYF
.	TRBV19	.	TRBJ2-3	TGTGCCAGTAGTATGGGTCCTAGCGTCTCGGATACGCAGTATTTT	CASSMGPSVSDTQYF
.	TRBV7-9	.	TRBJ2-1	TGTGCCAGCAGCTTATCAGTTATCTCCTACAATGAGCAGTTCTTC	CASSLSVISYNEQFF
.	TRBV2	.	TRBJ2-7	TGTGCCAGCAACCGAGGACGCCCCAGGGACGAGCAGTACTTC	CASNRGRPRDEQYF
.	TRBV2	.	TRBJ2-7	TGTGCCAGCAAGGCGGGACTTTCCTCCTACGAGCAGTACTTC	CASKAGLSSYEQYF
.	TRBV18	.	TRBJ1-1	TGTGCCAGCTCACCACCGGGCTCGGAACGGGCTTTCTTT	CASSPPGSERAFF
TRBD2	TRBV4-1	.	TRBJ2-7	TGCGCCAGCAGCCAAGGGGAGGGCCCCTACGAGCAGTACTTC	CASSQGEGPYEQYF
TRBD1	TRBV10-1	.	TRBJ1-5	TGCGCCAGCAGTGAAAGGGACAGGAGTTGCCAGCCCCAGCATTTT	CASSERDRSCQPQHF
.	TRBV7-2	.	TRBJ2-3	TGTGCCAGCAGCTTACTACCTAGCACAGATACGCAGTATTTT	CASSLLPSTDTQYF
TRBD1	TRBV7-2	.	TRBJ2-2	TGTGCCAGCAGCCTCATTCCGGGACAGGGTAGCACCGGGGAGCTGTTTTTT	CASSLIPGQGSTGELFF
.	TRBV2	.	TRBJ2-7	TGTGCCAGTGGGAGGGGGGCCTACGAGCAGTACTTC	CASGRGAYEQYF
TRBD1	TRBV5-1	.	TRBJ2-2	TGCGCCAGCAGCGAAATGGGACAGGGGAACACCGGGGAGCTGTTTTTT	CASSEMGQGNTGELFF
.	TRBV28	.	TRBJ2-7	TGTGCCAGCAGTTTAGGTTTTTACGAGCAGTACTTC	CASSLGFYEQYF
.	TRBV28	once	TRBJ1-2	TGTGCCAGCAGTGCGCAACAGACAGCCTCTAACTATGGCTACACCTTC	CASSAQQTASNYGYTF
TRBD1	TRBV7-2	.	TRBJ1-5	TGTGCCAGCAGCTTAGCGGGACAGCTTAATCAGCCCCAGCATTTT	CASSLAGQLNQPQHF
TRBD1	TRBV7-8	.	TRBJ2-5	TGTGCCAGCAGCTCAGGGGGTGCACAGGGCTATGAACGAGAGACCCAGTACTTC	CASSSGGAQGYERETQYF
.	TRBV28	.	TRBJ2-2	TGTGCCAGCAGTTTACGTACAGGGCTTACCGGGGAGCTGTTTTTT	CASSLRTGLTGELFF
TRBD2	TRBV5-4	.	TRBJ2-2	TGTGCCAGCAGTGGGACTAGCGGGAGGGGGAACACCGGGGAGCTGTTTTTT	CASSGTSGRGNTGELFF
TRBD1	TRBV5-6	.	TRBJ1-2	TGTGCCAGCAGTCTGGACAGGGGCTATGGCTACACCTTC	CASSLDRGYGYTF